The text below deals with one TCR beta chain. This entry is derived from a study of blood T cell repertoires in COVID-19. About the study: Sites across the United States, Italy and Spain contributed samples from acute and convalescent COVID-19. Sources were T cells, B-cell-depleted T cells, or PBMCs; the material itself was cDNA or gDNA.

The CDR3 is made up of 15 amino acids. The junction had 10 bases not matched to a gene; V was cut back by 6 bases and J by 5 bases. CDR1 is MNHEY and CDR2 is SMNVEV in the germline V gene (reference sequence). Original analysis: Estimation of nucleated cell counts relied on the amplification of reference gene primers. Here immunoSEQ multiplex PCR was the method, and the copy in TCRdb shows in-frame clones only, minus some. V, J and clone size reflect that table, while D and trimming were determined from the DNA. The sample includes roughly 150,000 clones, roughly four fifths of them seen just once. The specimen sequenced was peripheral blood. The sequence was obtained from a man aged 55 to 70 with active or convalescent COVID-19. The rearrangement joins TRBV27 to TRBJ2-5; 9 bases align to TRBD1. The CDR3 region is CASRGQGLAGETQYF. The CDR3 DNA follows: TGTGCCAGCAGGGGACAGGGCCTCGCGGGGGAGACCCAGTACTTC.